This TCR beta chain was profiled in a study of cytomegalovirus exposure and HLA in healthy donors. Overall study context: Early released data comprised 80 million or so unique TCRs from HLA-typed donors. General study findings and limits: Of the V segments, some could not be distinguished, including TRBV6-2 and TRBV6-3, and were excluded. Segments of the TCR beta V type were, in most cases, productive about 90% or about 30% of the time in an earlier analysis.

Points on this clone: Its target is not known.

The PCR ran on 60 Vbeta and 13 Jbeta primers. The table came from immunoSEQ multiplex PCR; TCRdb's copy has only in-frame clones and leaves some out. The sample records roughly 140,000 clones, more than 70% being singletons. CDR3 length: 15 residues. Germline V gene lookup returns CDR1 SGHTA and CDR2 FQGTGA. V dropped 3 bases and J dropped 5 bases, with 14 bases sitting between them. The receptor was derived from a woman between 45 and 65 years old in good health and CMV-seronegative. The chain recombines TRBV7-3 with TRBJ2-1; TRBD2 might be the D (6 bases). The specimen sequenced was PBMCs. The CDR3 DNA follows: TGTGCCAGCAGCTTGAGAGCAGGAGGGGACAATGAGCAGTTCTTC. Translating gives CASSLRAGGDNEQFF. Full variable domain (missing parts from reference TRBV7-3 and TRBJ2-1): GAGVSQTPSNKVTEKGKYVELRCDPISGHTALYWYRQSLGQGPEFLIYFQGTGAADDSGLPNDRFFAVRPEGSVSTLKIQRTERGDSAVYLCASSLRAGGDNEQFFGPGTRLTVL.